The rows below give T cell receptor beta chains drawn from one sample of a study of early T cells in non-severe SARS-CoV-2 infection. One entry per CDR3 protein results from TCRdb running MiXCR on the 5' RACE reads. This table has roughly 49,000 distinct CDR3 sequences, about 4.2% appearing once. Sample: whole blood. These receptors were obtained from an adult who was a healthcare worker with PCR-confirmed SARS-CoV-2 infection or an uninfected control (not recorded which). Each CDR3 is given with its conserved first and last residue. Fields, in order: clone size, D gene, V gene, J gene, CDR3 DNA, CDR3 protein. The D gene is left open where the match is weak. The size field is filled for only some rows; it gives once, few, many or a size class.

many	-	TRBV6-5	TRBJ2-3	TGTGCCAGCAGTTACTCCCCTCTTCTAACAGATACGCAGTATTTT	CASSYSPLLTDTQYF
many	-	TRBV7-8	TRBJ2-7	TGTGCCAGCAGCCCAGCTAACTACGAGCAGTACTTC	CASSPANYEQYF
few	-	TRBV10-3	TRBJ1-2	TGTGCCATCAATCAGGGGAACTATGGCTACACCTTC	CAINQGNYGYTF
many	-	TRBV9	TRBJ1-1	TGTGCCAGCAGCTCCGATATTATCACTGAAGCTTTCTTT	CASSSDIITEAFF
many	-	TRBV7-9	TRBJ1-6	TGTGCCAGCAGCTTAATGGCTTTTGGGTCGCGGGATTCACCCCTCCACTTT	CASSLMAFGSRDSPLHF
many	-	TRBV19	TRBJ1-5	TGTGCCAGTAGTATCGCCCGAAGGGGTGGCAATCAGCCCCAGCATTTT	CASSIARRGGNQPQHF
few	-	TRBV7-9	TRBJ2-1	TGTGCCAGCAGCTTAGCCCTCGGGGCCTACAATGAGCAGTTCTTC	CASSLALGAYNEQFF
many	-	TRBV20-1	TRBJ1-6	TGCAGTGCTAAGGGTGACCACGGGGGTACCCTCCACTTT	CSAKGDHGGTLHF
few	-	TRBV11-3	TRBJ2-2	TGTGCCAGCAGCTCAGGGGACTCCAACACCGGGGAGCTGTTTTTT	CASSSGDSNTGELFF
many	-	TRBV20-1	TRBJ2-7	TGCAGTGCTAGTCAGGGTTGGGAATACGAGCAGTACTTC	CSASQGWEYEQYF
many	-	TRBV19	TRBJ2-1	TGTGCCAGTAGCCTGGGTCAGGACAATGAGCAGTTCTTC	CASSLGQDNEQFF
many	-	TRBV19	TRBJ1-2	TGTGCCAGTTCCCCCCGGGGGCGCGGTGGCTACACCTTC	CASSPRGRGGYTF
many	-	TRBV2	TRBJ2-7	TGTGCCAGCAGCGTCGGGACAAGATCCTACGAGCAGTACTTC	CASSVGTRSYEQYF
many	TRBD1	TRBV6-5	TRBJ2-7	TGTGCCAGCAGTCGGACCAGACAGGGAGACTACGAGCAGTACTTC	CASSRTRQGDYEQYF
-	-	TRBV11-3	TRBJ2-3	TGTGCCAGCAGCCAACGCGGAGTCACAGATACGCAGTATTTT	CASSQRGVTDTQYF
many	-	TRBV6-1	TRBJ1-5	TGTGCCAGCAGTGAAAAGGGCGCGACAGGCCGGAATCAGCCCCAGCATTTT	CASSEKGATGRNQPQHF
-	-	TRBV14	TRBJ2-7	TGTGCCAGCAGCCAAGGCGGGCGTGGGAGGTTCTACGAGCAGTACTTC	CASSQGGRGRFYEQYF
many	-	TRBV12-3/TRBV12-4	TRBJ2-1	TGTGCCAGCAGTTTAAGCAACCAGGGGAATGAGCAGTTCTTC	CASSLSNQGNEQFF
-	TRBD2	TRBV4-3	TRBJ2-7	TGCGCCAGCAGCCAAGGGAGCACTAGCGGCTTTGCCGACGAGCAGTACTTC	CASSQGSTSGFADEQYF
few	-	TRBV7-2	TRBJ2-2	TGTGCCAGCAGCCAAAGGGACTCCTACACCGGGGAGCTGTTTTTT	CASSQRDSYTGELFF
-	TRBD2	TRBV4-2	TRBJ2-3	TGTGCCAGCAGCCAAGATGCTAGCGGGAGTTCGCAGTATTTT	CASSQDASGSSQYF
many	-	TRBV11-2	TRBJ1-1	TGTGCCAGCAGCTTAGATTGGGGGGGAAGCGCTGAAGCTTTCTTT	CASSLDWGGSAEAFF
many	-	TRBV18	TRBJ1-1	TGTGCCAGCTCACCGGATTGGGGGGTCCCTGAAGCTTTCTTT	CASSPDWGVPEAFF
many	-	TRBV12-3/TRBV12-4	TRBJ1-3	TGTGCCAGCAGCCCCACGGACAGTGGAAACACCATATATTTT	CASSPTDSGNTIYF
many	TRBD1	TRBV7-2	TRBJ1-5	TGTGCCAGCAGACCGACAGGGGGCCTCAATCAGCCCCAGCATTTT	CASRPTGGLNQPQHF
few	-	TRBV6-2/TRBV6-3	TRBJ2-1	TGTGCCAGCAGCTACCGGTGGAGTGAGCAGTTCTTC	CASSYRWSEQFF
many	-	TRBV20-1	TRBJ2-1	TGCAGTGCTAGATCTAGACTCGGAACCAATGAGCAGTTCTTC	CSARSRLGTNEQFF
-	-	TRBV21-1	TRBJ2-7	TGTGCCAGCAGCAAAGAGGCCCGCGAGCAGTACTTC	CASSKEAREQYF
many	TRBD2	TRBV11-2	TRBJ2-7	TGTGCCAGCAGCTTAGGGCCCCCCAGGGAGGGGACCCCCTACGAGCAGTACTTC	CASSLGPPREGTPYEQYF